These 17 T cell receptor beta chains share one sample of origin, sequenced in a study of blood T cells in healthy people across ages (dated by TCRdb to 2015 to 2017). Library preparation used 5' RACE. TCRdb lists the instrument as Illumina HiSeq 2500. A second roughly 6 to 12 cycle PCR used a sample-barcoded 5' primer and a J-beta primer mix. TCRdb reworked the public reads: Q25 trimming with fastp, MiXCR clone assembly, productive beta chains retained. Rows are combined by CDR3 protein, so each entry shows the most common genes and DNA. This sample gives 540,000 or so distinct CDR3 sequences in total; 25% to 30% of them show up just once. 18% of the sample is in the top ten clones. The sequenced sample was blood. All receptors come from a woman in her seventies in good health.

This rearrangement joins TRBV20-1 to TRBJ2-7; 9 bases are a match to TRBD1. CDR1 DFQATT and CDR2 SNEGSKA come from the germline V gene (reference sequence). The V and J ends lost 1 base and 3 bases, in that order; junction bases with no gene match: 4. The CDR3 has 14 residues. The CDR3 loop reads CSARGGQGGYEQYF. The CDR3 coding sequence is TGCAGTGCTAGAGGGGGACAGGGAGGCTACGAGCAGTACTTC.

This clonotype was found a few times. The chain carries TRBV20-1 and TRBJ1-4; perhaps TRBD1 as D (5 bases). This CDR3 region has 14 residues. CDR1 DFQATT and CDR2 SNEGSKA come from the germline V gene (reference sequence). The V end was cut by 3 bases, the J end by 5 bases, with 13 bases between. CDR3 DNA: TGCAGTGCTAGGGCAGTGGGACGCAATGAAAAACTGTTTTTT. It encodes CSARAVGRNEKLFF.

The chain has TRBV20-1 and TRBJ1-5; perhaps TRBD1 as D (6 bases). Germline CDR1 is DFQATT and CDR2 is SNEGSKA (reference sequence). Trimming cost V 6 bases and J 0 bases, with 9 bases left between them. This CDR3 comprises 13 residues. The CDR3 DNA is TGCAGTGCGGGGACATCTAGCAATCAGCCCCAGCATTTT. This translates into CSAGTSSNQPQHF.

The gene calls are TRBV10-3 and TRBJ2-3; the D gene is possibly TRBD1 (5 bases). This CDR3 spans 12 amino acids. The germline gives CDR1 ENHRY, CDR2 SYGVKD. V was clipped by 4 bases and J by 4 bases, with 6 bases between them. The CDR3 region has the DNA TGTGCCATCAGTGGGGGCGCAGATACGCAGTATTTT. Translation: CAISGGADTQYF.

CDR3 sequence reads: CSVGQGRNEQYF. For the CDR3, the DNA is TGCAGCGTTGGACAGGGACGAAACGAGCAGTACTTC. The chain couples TRBV29-1 to TRBJ2-7, with TRBD1 matching 7 bases. CDR1 and CDR2 (germline): SQVTM, ANQGSEA. The CDR3 loop spans 12 amino acids. The ends lost 4 bases at V and 5 bases at J; junction bases unmatched: 5.

A remark on this clonotype: A much bigger clone sits one base away, suggesting this may be a read error. The rearrangement uses TRBV7-9 and TRBJ1-1; possible D gene TRBD1, 6 bases. Germline loops: CDR1 SEHNR, CDR2 FQNEAQ (reference sequence). The CDR3 has 14 amino acids. CDR3 DNA: TGTACCAGCAGCTTACAGGGACCGAACACTGAAGCTTTCTTT. Translated: CTSSLQGPNTEAFF.

This chain uses TRBV11-3 with TRBJ1-2; D is unresolved. Germline loops: CDR1 SGHNT, CDR2 YENEEA. V dropped 0 bases and J dropped 9 bases, with 8 bases sitting between them. CDR3 length equals 12 residues. The CDR3, as DNA: TGTGCCAGCAGCTTAGAGAACAGCCGCTACACCTTC. It encodes CASSLENSRYTF.

In its sample, this clonotype was seen a few times. The chain is built from TRBV29-1 and TRBJ1-2; D is perhaps TRBD1 (6 bases). The germline V gene encodes CDR1 SQVTM and CDR2 ANQGSEA. With 4 bases removed from V and 2 bases from J, the gap between germline ends came to 17 bases. CDR3 length equals 15 residues. CDR3 protein: CSVGSLGHTNYGYTF. DNA for the CDR3: TGCAGCGTTGGAAGTCTGGGACACACAAACTATGGCTACACCTTC.

This clonotype was observed a handful of times. This rearrangement joins TRBV7-9 to TRBJ1-4; D gene uncertain. The germline V gene encodes CDR1 SEHNR and CDR2 FQNEAQ (reference sequence). V shed 0 bases and J shed 0 bases, with 11 bases lying between them. The length of the CDR3 is 17 residues. The CDR3 bases are TGTGCCAGCAGCTTAGCCGAGGGCCTTGCAACTAATGAAAAACTGTTTTTT. Residues: CASSLAEGLATNEKLFF.

The chain employs TRBV6-6 and TRBJ2-5, with 8 bases fitting TRBD1. In germline, CDR1 is MNHNY, CDR2 SVGAGI (reference sequence). V lost 4 bases to trimming and J lost 9 bases; unmatched junction nucleotides: 7. The CDR3 spans 13 residues. CDR3 loop: CASSSGTGVPQYF. The CDR3 bases are TGTGCCAGCAGTTCCGGGACAGGAGTACCCCAGTACTTC.

This clonotype came up a few times. One end of the junction does not line up with germline, which may come from a read error. J is TRBJ2-1 and V is TRBV18; 9 nucleotides line up with TRBD2. CDR3 length: 16 amino acids. The germline CDR1 and CDR2 sequences are KGHSH and LQKENI. The CDR3 loop reads CASSAGGTISHNEQFF. As DNA, the CDR3 is TGTGCCAGCTCAGCGGGGGGGACAATCTCCCACAATGAGCAGTTCTTC.

The V gene is TRBV6-5, the J gene TRBJ1-6; 9 nucleotides line up with TRBD1. Germline trimming cut 6 bases from V and 9 bases from J; bases unmatched to any gene: 9. The CDR3 totals 15 residues. Per germline, CDR1 MNHEY and CDR2 SVGAGI. In DNA, the CDR3 is TGTGCCAGCAGGTACAATACAGGGGGCTTTTCACCCCTCCACTTT. Amino acids: CASRYNTGGFSPLHF.

This clonotype was detected only a few times. The rearrangement links TRBV5-1 to TRBJ2-3, with 8 bases lining up with TRBD1. CDR3 length: 16 residues. Germline V gene lookup returns CDR1 SGHRS and CDR2 YFSETQ. J was trimmed by 0 bases and V by 4 bases; bases with no gene match: 7. Here the CDR3 reads CASSIGQGTSTDTQYF. CDR3 bases: TGCGCCAGCAGCATCGGACAGGGCACTAGCACAGATACGCAGTATTTT.

This chain uses TRBV4-1 with TRBJ1-2; D is ambiguous. Looked up from germline, CDR1 is MGHRA and CDR2 is YSYEKL. V lost 0 bases to trimming and J lost 8 bases, with 10 bases between them. The CDR3 is made up of 13 amino acids. Written as DNA, the CDR3 is TGCGCCAGCAGCCAAGATCGGGTCGGGGGCTACACCTTC. It encodes CASSQDRVGGYTF.

This clonotype was seen at least ten times. The chain joins TRBV15 to TRBJ2-6; D call uncertain. This CDR3 spans 15 amino acids. Trimming cost V 10 bases and J 2 bases, with 15 bases left between them. Germline-derived CDR1 and CDR2 are LNHNV and YYDKDF (reference sequence). The CDR3 loop is CAIGKRGAGANVLTF. CDR3 nucleotide sequence: TGTGCCATCGGTAAACGAGGAGCTGGGGCCAACGTCCTGACTTTC.

The chain has TRBV4-2 and TRBJ1-1; perhaps TRBD1 as D (6 bases). Germline V gene lookup returns CDR1 LGHNA and CDR2 YNFKEQ. The CDR3 length is 17 residues. Trimming removed 3 bases from V and 10 bases from J, with 27 bases in between. CDR3 amino acids: CASSQGRGHLKQSSAFF. The CDR3 DNA follows: TGTGCCAGCAGCCAGGGCAGGGGCCACCTTAAGCAATCGTCAGCTTTCTTT.

Only a few counts were recorded for this clonotype. The chain joins TRBV7-2 to TRBJ1-6; unclear D gene. The V gene's germline CDR1 is SGHTA and CDR2 FQGNSA. CDR3 size: 17 residues. V lost 0 bases and J 0 bases, leaving 9 bases between the germline ends. The CDR3 reads CASSLASKVSYNSPLHF. Written as DNA, the CDR3 is TGTGCCAGCAGCTTAGCGTCGAAAGTCTCCTATAATTCACCCCTCCACTTT. The full variable domain, in which reference TRBV7-2 and TRBJ1-6 provide the parts outside the CDR3, is GAGVSQSPSNKVTEKGKDVELRCDPISGHTALYWYRQSLGQGLEFLIYFQGNSAPDKSGLPSDRFSAERTGGSVSTLTIQRTQQEDSAVYLCASSLASKVSYNSPLHFGNGTRLTVT.